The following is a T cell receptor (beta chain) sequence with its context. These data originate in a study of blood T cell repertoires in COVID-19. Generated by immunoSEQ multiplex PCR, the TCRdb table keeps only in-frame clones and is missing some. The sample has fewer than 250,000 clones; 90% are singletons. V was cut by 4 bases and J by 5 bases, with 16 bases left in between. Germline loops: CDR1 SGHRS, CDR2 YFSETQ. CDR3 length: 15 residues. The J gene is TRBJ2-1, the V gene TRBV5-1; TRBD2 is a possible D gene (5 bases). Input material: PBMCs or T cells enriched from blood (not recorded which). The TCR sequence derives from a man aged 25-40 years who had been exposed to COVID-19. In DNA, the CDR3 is TGCGCCAGCAGCCCCCCGTCCTTCGGGAACAATGAGCAGTTCTTC. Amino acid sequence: CASSPPSFGNNEQFF. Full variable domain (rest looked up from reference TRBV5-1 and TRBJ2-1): KAGVTQTPRYLIKTRGQQVTLSCSPISGHRSVSWYQQTPGQGLQFLFEYFSETQRNKGNFPGRFSGRQFSNSRSEMNVSTLELGDSALYLCASSPPSFGNNEQFFGPGTRLTVL.